This TCR beta chain was documented in a study of T cell repertoires in cytomegalovirus infection (dated by TCRdb to between 2017 and 2020). Concerning the study at large: The peptide stimulations were aimed at well-studied HLA-B-restricted epitopes as well as recently identified HLA-C-restricted CMV epitopes, whose presentation resists viral immunomodulation. The HLA type of each donor mattered for the analysis, because public TCR beta signatures pointed to carriage of CMV infection along with the matching HLA type.

Sequencing was performed on an Illumina HiSeq 1500. In TCRdb, the public reads were trimmed at Q25 with fastp and aligned with MiXCR, with productive beta chains retained. Entries that share a CDR3 protein sequence are merged under the most common genes and DNA. Within this sample are 680,000 or so distinct CDR3 sequences, with roughly 30% of them counted one time only. 15% to 20% of the sample comes from the top ten. The cysteine opens and the phenylalanine closes a CDR3 of 15 amino acids. CDR3 DNA is the only sequence kept; it has 45 bases, read in frame from the first base. The V and J ends are trimmed by 6 bases and 4 bases, leaving 17 bases between them. Points on this clonotype: The clone's antigen remains unknown. Base qualities were left out, and no much larger clone turns up one base away.

Read against the paper, the sample's treatment or condition label means: in vitro stimulation with specific CMV peptide epitopes to enrich CMV-specific T cells. Broader findings and caveats from the paper: Carriers of CMV infection plus the relevant HLA type were discriminated by the cumulative frequency of public TCR beta family members in the study cohort and in an independent approximately 360-donor cohort. The ex vivo response was dominated by HLA-C-restricted CMV-specific TCR beta clonotypes, which also provided the single most frequent clonotype in two of eight donors.

The sequences come from cultured PBMCs, collected from culture after CMV antigen stimulation. The sequence came from a human donor in good health (CMV status not recorded). Some clones in this sample may be carry-over from other donors' samples. The chain employs TRBV12-3 or TRBV12-4 and TRBJ2-3; TRBD2 is possibly the D segment (5 matching bases). CDR3 loop: CASSPLVLLADTQYF. The sequenced DNA is TGTGCCAGCAGCCCACTAGTCTTGTTGGCAGATACGCAGTATTTT.